A single sample gave rise to the 2 T cell receptor beta chains below, sequenced in a study of shared clonotypes between healthy human individuals. Produced via immunoSEQ multiplex PCR; TCRdb's table is partial and in-frame only. The profile shows about 450,000 clones, around 80% of them singletons. Specimen: PBMCs. Receptors originate from a woman aged 40 to 55 in good health. Some clones in this sample may be carry-over from other donors' samples.

The rearrangement joins TRBV7-2 to TRBJ2-5; tentative D call: TRBD2 (6 bases). Near its end, the DNA agrees better with TRBJ2-7, so the J call may be wrong. Germline assignment: CDR1 SGHTA and CDR2 FQGNSA. This CDR3 comprises 14 residues. The CDR3 is CASSLDAGSYEQYF. The CDR3 nucleotides read TGTGCCAGCAGCTTAGATGCGGGATCCTACGAGCAGTACTTC.

The rearrangement joins TRBV4-1 to TRBJ2-3, with D uncertain. The CDR3 consists of 12 residues. V was cut by 0 bases and J by 7 bases, with 5 bases left in between. The germline CDR1 and CDR2 sequences are MGHRA and YSYEKL. The CDR3 loop reads CASSQDIYTQYF. As DNA, the CDR3 is TGCGCCAGCAGCCAAGATATTTATACGCAGTATTTT.